These 30 T cell receptor beta chains share one sample of origin, sequenced in a study of metastatic and nonmetastatic thyroid tumors. TCRdb called clones again from the PCR reads with MiXCR. The sample has several thousand clones, around 30% seen once. Thyroid surgery was performed in patients who had received no treatment beforehand. Sequenced: adjacent normal tissue. Every receptor here comes from a female donor with papillary thyroid cancer or a benign thyroid nodule (not recorded which). Some clones in this sample may be carry-over from other donors' samples.

This clone was counted between two and nine times. V and J are TRBV27 and TRBJ2-1; D is tentatively TRBD1 or TRBD2 (6 bases each). From germline, CDR1 is MNHEY and CDR2 SMNVEV (reference sequence). The CDR3 contains 12 residues. The V end was cut by 0 bases, the J end by 12 bases, with 9 bases between. CDR3 coding DNA: TGTGCCAGCAGTTTATCGAGGGGGGCGCAGTTCTTC. Encoded protein: CASSLSRGAQFF.

The chain recombines TRBV2 with TRBJ2-7; possibly TRBD2 for D (5 bases). The germline V and J ends were trimmed by 4 bases and 5 bases, with 12 bases remaining between them. CDR3 size: 13 residues. The germline gives CDR1 SNHLY, CDR2 FYNNEI. The CDR3 DNA sequence: TGTGCCAGCAGTGGAAGGACGGAGGACGAGCAGTACTTC. Protein sequence: CASSGRTEDEQYF.

The V call is TRBV7-3, the J call TRBJ2-1; TRBD2 might be the D (6 bases). Germline CDR1 reads SGHTA; CDR2 reads FQGTGA. The CDR3 is 17 amino acids. V lost 0 bases and J lost 4, with 16 bases in between. CDR3 in DNA: TGTGCCAGCAGCTTAACCGGGCACAGCGGGCCTTACAATGAGCAGTTCTTC. Its protein product is CASSLTGHSGPYNEQFF.

The chain uses TRBV20-1 and TRBJ1-5; 8 bases match TRBD1. This CDR3 is 15 amino acids long. Losses at the gene ends were 2 bases for V and 6 bases for J; bases not matched to a gene: 9. Germline-derived CDR1 and CDR2 are DFQATT and SNEGSKA (reference sequence). CDR3 nucleotides: TGCAGTGCTAGACCCGGACAGGGAGGGAGTCAGCCCCAGCATTTT. Residues: CSARPGQGGSQPQHF.

Relative to its sample, this clone is medium-sized. The chain employs TRBV3-1 and TRBJ1-1; tentative D call: TRBD1 (5 bases). Trimming removed 4 bases at V and 3 bases at J, with 12 bases between. The CDR3 is made up of 14 amino acids. From germline, CDR1 is LGHDT and CDR2 YNNKEL (reference sequence). CDR3 sequence (DNA): TGTGCCAGCAGCCCCCTCGACAGACACACTGAAGCTTTCTTT. It is translated as CASSPLDRHTEAFF. Together with reference TRBV3-1 and TRBJ1-1, the CDR3 gives the full variable domain: DTAVSQTPKYLVTQMGNDKSIKCEQNLGHDTMYWYKQDSKKFLKIMFSYNNKELIINETVPNRFSPKSPDKAHLNLHINSLELGDSAVYFCASSPLDRHTEAFFGQGTRLTVV.

A word on this clone: Distinct nucleotide sequences in the sample also encode this CDR3. The chain is built from TRBV6-2 or TRBV6-3 and TRBJ1-2; TRBD1 matches 10 bases. The J segment lost 7 bases and the V segment lost 2 bases, leaving 4 bases of the junction unmatched. CDR1 MNHEY and CDR2 SVGEGT come from the germline V gene. This CDR3 has 14 amino acids. The CDR3 protein is CASSYLGQGSGYTF. In DNA form, the CDR3 reads TGTGCCAGCAGTTACCTGGGACAGGGGTCTGGCTACACCTTC.

V usage is TRBV7-9 and J usage is TRBJ2-2, with D unclear. Germline lookup yields CDR1 SEHNR and CDR2 FQNEAQ (reference sequence). This CDR3 spans 13 amino acids. The V end was cut by 1 base, the J end by 5 bases, with 5 bases between. CDR3 in amino acids: CASSLVWTGELFF. DNA of the CDR3: TGTGCCAGCAGCTTAGTATGGACCGGGGAGCTGTTTTTT.

This clone was seen more than once but under ten times. This chain connects TRBV5-1 to TRBJ1-4; D possibly corresponds to TRBD1 (6 bases). The germline V gene encodes CDR1 SGHRS and CDR2 YFSETQ. The CDR3 has 17 amino acids. Trimming left V 1 base short and J 0 bases short, with 13 bases between. CDR3 in amino acids: CASSLTGNPATNEKLFF. The CDR3 region has the DNA TGCGCCAGCAGCTTGACAGGGAACCCAGCAACTAATGAAAAACTGTTTTTT.

Many counts were recorded for this clone. An end of the junction does not agree with germline; a read error may underlie this. The chain couples TRBV12-3 or TRBV12-4 to TRBJ2-1, with D unclear. This CDR3 region has 16 residues. This CDR3 is CASSLGPQSSHNEQFF. CDR3 DNA sequence: TGTGCCAGCAGTTTAGGCCCACAGAGCTCCCACAATGAGCAGTTCTTC.

To note about this clone: Because the CDR3 is missing its conserved closing phenylalanine or tryptophan, this is likely a read error. V and J are TRBV6-1 and TRBJ1-1; possibly TRBD1 for D (6 bases). CDR1 MNHNS and CDR2 SASEGT come from the germline V gene. This CDR3 is 14 amino acids long. The ends were cut back, 9 bases at V and 1 base at J, with 15 bases in the middle. The DNA of the CDR3 is TGTGCCAGTATGGGGGCCCAGTCGAACACTGAAGCTTTCTCT. It codes for CASMGAQSNTEAFS.

This clone was picked up a small number of times. The chain links TRBV7-2 to TRBJ2-3; the D is unclear. The CDR3 loop spans 12 amino acids. V shed 2 bases and J shed 5 bases, with 5 bases lying between them. The germline CDR1 and CDR2 sequences are SGHTA and FQGNSA. CDR3 loop: CASSLSQDTQYF. CDR3 sequence (DNA): TGTGCCAGCAGCTTAAGCCAAGATACGCAGTATTTT. The whole variable domain, filled in from reference TRBV7-2 and TRBJ2-3, reads GAGVSQSPSNKVTEKGKDVELRCDPISGHTALYWYRQSLGQGLEFLIYFQGNSAPDKSGLPSDRFSAERTGGSVSTLTIQRTQQEDSAVYLCASSLSQDTQYFGPGTRLTVL.

This clone occurred many times. The genes are TRBV4-2 and TRBJ2-1, with 8 positions matching TRBD2. The trim removed 4 bases at V and 7 bases at J, leaving 12 bases unmatched. The CDR3 runs to 16 residues. The germline gives CDR1 LGHNA, CDR2 YNFKEQ. The CDR3 here is CASSRGRAGEDNEQFF. CDR3 DNA sequence: TGTGCCAGCAGCCGGGGGAGAGCGGGAGAGGATAATGAGCAGTTCTTC.

V is TRBV12-3 or TRBV12-4 and J is TRBJ2-7; possibly TRBD2 for D (5 bases). V was shortened by 5 bases and J by 6 bases, with 11 bases between the two germline ends. The CDR3 length is 12 residues. The CDR3 spells CASSPEVGEQYF. The CDR3 DNA reads as TGTGCCAGCAGTCCGGAGGTCGGCGAGCAGTACTTC.

The CDR3 protein is CASSSSADPNEQFF. The CDR3, as DNA: TGTGCCAGCAGTTCCAGCGCCGACCCCAATGAGCAGTTCTTC. The chain links TRBV6-5 to TRBJ2-1, with unresolved D. The V end was cut by 4 bases, the J end by 6 bases, with 13 bases between. The germline V gene has CDR1 MNHEY and CDR2 SVGAGI. CDR3 length equals 14 residues.

This clone appeared a few times. The chain employs TRBV12-3 or TRBV12-4 and TRBJ2-6; D remains ambiguous. V was trimmed by 6 bases and J by 0 bases, leaving 9 bases between them. The CDR3 contains 15 residues. The CDR3 spells CASSYRRSGANVLTF. CDR3 in DNA: TGTGCCAGCAGCTATCGGCGCTCTGGGGCCAACGTCCTGACTTTC.

The J gene is TRBJ2-1, the V gene TRBV27; D is uncertain. The CDR3 covers 13 residues. In germline, CDR1 is MNHEY, CDR2 SMNVEV (reference sequence). V lost 2 bases, J lost 5 bases, and 7 bases lay in between. The DNA of the CDR3 is TGTGCCAGCAGTTTAGGAGAACACAATGAGCAGTTCTTC. Protein: CASSLGEHNEQFF.

This sequence joins TRBV7-2 and TRBJ2-7; D might be TRBD1 (5 bases). Germline CDR1 reads SGHTA; CDR2 reads FQGNSA. The CDR3 extends over 15 amino acids. The V and J ends lost 0 bases and 2 bases respectively, with 11 bases between them. The DNA of the CDR3 is TGTGCCAGCAGCTTAGCGCCAGGGCGAACCTACGAGCAGTACTTC. Amino acid sequence: CASSLAPGRTYEQYF.

This clone has at least ten counts. The chain recombines TRBV2 with TRBJ1-1, with D maybe TRBD1 (5 bases). The CDR3 runs 13 residues. Germline loops: CDR1 SNHLY, CDR2 FYNNEI. V lost 8 bases and J 2 bases, leaving 12 bases between the germline ends. The CDR3 loop is CASVTQANTEAFF. The CDR3 coding sequence is TGTGCCAGCGTTACACAGGCCAACACTGAAGCTTTCTTT.

The gene calls are TRBV6-1 and TRBJ2-1; D is possibly TRBD2 (5 bases). Trimming took 8 bases from V and 8 from J, leaving 19 bases between them. CDR3 length equals 14 residues. Germline lookup yields CDR1 MNHNS and CDR2 SASEGT. As DNA, the CDR3 is TGTGCCAGCCGTGCTAGCAGCTCCTCCCATGAGCAGTTCTTC. Its translation is CASRASSSSHEQFF.

The chain combines TRBV6-2 or TRBV6-3 with TRBJ2-7; no firm D call. Trimming pared 6 bases from V and 3 bases from J, leaving 9 bases between. Germline-derived CDR1 and CDR2 are MNHEY and SVGEGT. CDR3 length: 12 amino acids. CDR3 sequence reads: CASSPPFYEQYF. The CDR3, as DNA: TGTGCCAGCAGCCCACCTTTCTACGAGCAGTACTTC.

The gene calls are TRBV5-1 and TRBJ2-7; weak D call: TRBD2 (5 bases). From germline, CDR1 is SGHRS and CDR2 YFSETQ. Trimming took 2 bases from V and 4 from J, leaving 13 bases between them. The CDR3 is 14 amino acids. Here the CDR3 reads CASSLVLGGYEQYF. The CDR3 DNA reads as TGCGCCAGCAGCTTAGTACTAGGCGGGTACGAGCAGTACTTC.

This clone was detected only a few times. The genes are TRBV12-3 or TRBV12-4 and TRBJ2-3; D gene uncertain. The CDR3 totals 11 residues. Trimming shortened V by 6 bases and J by 3 bases, and 4 bases separated the two germline ends. The CDR3 region is CASRRTDTQYF. In nucleotides, the CDR3 is TGTGCCAGCAGAAGGACAGATACGCAGTATTTT.

The V and J genes are TRBV6-1 and TRBJ2-7, with TRBD2 matching over 10 bases. Looked up from germline, CDR1 is MNHNS and CDR2 is SASEGT. This CDR3 spans 15 amino acids. V lost 6 bases, J lost 3 bases, and 8 bases stayed unmatched. In DNA form, the CDR3 reads TGTGCCAGCAGCCCTCTAGCGGGGGTTAGCTACGAGCAGTACTTC. Its protein is CASSPLAGVSYEQYF.

Relative to its sample, this clone is medium-sized. The chain couples TRBV3-1 to TRBJ1-1, with 10 nucleotides matching TRBD1. Germline loops: CDR1 LGHDT, CDR2 YNNKEL (reference sequence). This CDR3 is built from 16 residues. The trim removed 7 bases at V and 2 bases at J, leaving 10 bases unmatched. The CDR3 DNA reads TGTGCCAGCACGAAAGCGACAGGGGGCGAAAACACTGAAGCTTTCTTT. It translates to CASTKATGGENTEAFF.

V usage is TRBV5-1 and J usage is TRBJ2-1; 11 bases align to TRBD1. This CDR3 region has 16 residues. J gave up 8 bases and V 0 bases, and 7 bases lay outside the gene matches. Germline V lookup: CDR1 SGHRS, CDR2 YFSETQ. The CDR3 DNA follows: TGCGCCAGCAGCTTGGGGACAGGGGGCGTTATCGATGAGCAGTTCTTC. Its translation: CASSLGTGGVIDEQFF.

The chain uses TRBV19 and TRBJ1-1; TRBD1 is a possible D gene (5 bases). The CDR3 loop spans 15 amino acids. Trimming shortened V by 3 bases and J by 4 bases, and 15 bases separated the two germline ends. Germline CDR1 is LNHDA and CDR2 is SQIVND (reference sequence). The CDR3 nucleotides are TGTGCCAGTAGTATTGGGGGAGTCGGGGGCACTGAAGCTTTCTTT. Translating it yields CASSIGGVGGTEAFF.

CDR3 bases: TGTGCCAGCAGTTCGGCAGGTAGTTCTAGTAATTCACCCCTCCACTTT. Its protein is CASSSAGSSSNSPLHF. The rearrangement links TRBV6-2 or TRBV6-3 to TRBJ1-6; D is uncertain. Germline values: CDR1 MNHEY, CDR2 SVGEGT. The V and J ends lost 4 bases and 6 bases respectively, with 16 bases between them. This CDR3 has 16 residues.

Judged by abundance, this clone is medium-sized. The J gene is TRBJ2-1, the V gene TRBV7-2; D gene uncertain. This CDR3 contains 12 residues. The germline CDR1 and CDR2 sequences are SGHTA and FQGNSA. V was trimmed by 4 bases and J by 9 bases, leaving 10 bases between them. The CDR3 region has the DNA TGTGCCAGCAGCTCCGTAGGTCTTGAGCAGTTCTTC. This gives the protein CASSSVGLEQFF.

Comments on this clone: The junction departs from the called germline gene at one end, perhaps through a read error. The gene calls are TRBV28 and TRBJ1-2; weak D call: TRBD1 (5 bases). The CDR3 extends over 14 amino acids. Germline V gene sequence: CDR1 MDHEN, CDR2 SYDVKM. CDR3 protein: CASSYRWRFWGYTF. The DNA of the CDR3 is TGCGCAAGCAGTTACAGGTGGCGATTTTGGGGCTACACCTTC.

This clone was seen a single time. The rearrangement links TRBV10-3 to TRBJ2-3, with TRBD2 identical over 7 bases. CDR3 length: 18 residues. The ends lost 0 bases at V and 2 bases at J; junction bases unmatched: 11. Germline V gene sequence: CDR1 ENHRY, CDR2 SYGVKD. The CDR3 loop is CAISESSSVAGATDTQYF. CDR3 nucleotide sequence: TGTGCCATCAGTGAGTCAAGCTCGGTCGCGGGAGCCACAGATACGCAGTATTTT.